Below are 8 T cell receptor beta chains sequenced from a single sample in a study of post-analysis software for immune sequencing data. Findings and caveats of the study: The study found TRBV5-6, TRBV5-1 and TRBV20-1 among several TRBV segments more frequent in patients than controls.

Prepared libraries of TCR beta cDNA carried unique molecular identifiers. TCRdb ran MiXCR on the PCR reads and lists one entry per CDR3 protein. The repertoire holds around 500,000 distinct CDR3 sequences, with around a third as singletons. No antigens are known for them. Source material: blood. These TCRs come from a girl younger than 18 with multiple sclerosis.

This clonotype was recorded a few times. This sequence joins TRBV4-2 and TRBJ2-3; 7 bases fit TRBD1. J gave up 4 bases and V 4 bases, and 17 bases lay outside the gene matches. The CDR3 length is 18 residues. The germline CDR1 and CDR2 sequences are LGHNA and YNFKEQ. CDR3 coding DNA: TGTGCCAGCAGCCGATTCGGGGAGAGGACAACAGGGGCAGATACGCAGTATTTT. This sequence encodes CASSRFGERTTGADTQYF.

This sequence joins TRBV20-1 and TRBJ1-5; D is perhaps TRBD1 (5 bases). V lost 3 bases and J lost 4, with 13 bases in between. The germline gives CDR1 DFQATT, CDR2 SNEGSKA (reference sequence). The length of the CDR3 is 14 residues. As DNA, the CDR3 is TGCAGTGCTAGTGCTGGGGCTCTTAATCAGCCCCAGCATTTT. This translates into CSASAGALNQPQHF.

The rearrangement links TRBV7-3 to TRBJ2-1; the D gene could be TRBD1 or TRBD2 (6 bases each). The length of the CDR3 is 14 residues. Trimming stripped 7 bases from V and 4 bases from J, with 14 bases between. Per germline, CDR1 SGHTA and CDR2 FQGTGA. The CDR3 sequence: CASNDGGLYNEQFF. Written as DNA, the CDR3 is TGTGCCAGCAACGACGGGGGCCTTTACAATGAGCAGTTCTTC.

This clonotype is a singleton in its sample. CDR3 in amino acids: CASNPIRADRGRWDEQETQYF. The CDR3 DNA sequence: TGTGCCAGCAACCCAATAAGAGCCGACAGGGGCCGATGGGATGAGCAAGAGACCCAGTACTTC. The rearrangement uses TRBV5-5 and TRBJ2-5; 8 nucleotides line up with TRBD1. The J segment lost 2 bases and the V segment lost 6 bases, leaving 27 bases of the junction unmatched. The CDR3 runs 21 residues. Germline V gene lookup returns CDR1 SGHKS and CDR2 YYEKEE (reference sequence).

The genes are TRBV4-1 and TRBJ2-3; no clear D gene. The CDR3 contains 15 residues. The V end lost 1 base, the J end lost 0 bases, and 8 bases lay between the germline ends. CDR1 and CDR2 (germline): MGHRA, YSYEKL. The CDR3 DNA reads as TGCGCCAGCAGCCAAGGCCGGGCGAGCACAGATACGCAGTATTTT. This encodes CASSQGRASTDTQYF.

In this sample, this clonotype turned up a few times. As DNA, the CDR3 is TGTGCCAGTACAGACAGGGGAAAAAACTACGAGCAGTACTTC. Amino acid sequence: CASTDRGKNYEQYF. The V gene is TRBV3-1, the J gene TRBJ2-5; 8 bases map to TRBD1. The DNA end is more similar to TRBJ2-7, so the J call may be wrong. The CDR3 covers 14 residues. The germline CDR1 and CDR2 sequences are LGHDT and YNNKEL (reference sequence).

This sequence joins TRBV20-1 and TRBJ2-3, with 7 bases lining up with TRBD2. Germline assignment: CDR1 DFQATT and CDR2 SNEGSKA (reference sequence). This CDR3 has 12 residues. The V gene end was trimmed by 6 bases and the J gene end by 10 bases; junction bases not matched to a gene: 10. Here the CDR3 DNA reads TGCAGTGCAACCGGGACTAAGATTGCGCAGTATTTT. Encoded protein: CSATGTKIAQYF.

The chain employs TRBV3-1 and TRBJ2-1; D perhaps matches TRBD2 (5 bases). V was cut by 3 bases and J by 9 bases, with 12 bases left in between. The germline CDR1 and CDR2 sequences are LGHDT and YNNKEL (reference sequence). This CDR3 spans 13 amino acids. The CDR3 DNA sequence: TGTGCCAGCAGCCATAACCGCGGGCCTGAGCAGTTCTTC. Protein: CASSHNRGPEQFF.